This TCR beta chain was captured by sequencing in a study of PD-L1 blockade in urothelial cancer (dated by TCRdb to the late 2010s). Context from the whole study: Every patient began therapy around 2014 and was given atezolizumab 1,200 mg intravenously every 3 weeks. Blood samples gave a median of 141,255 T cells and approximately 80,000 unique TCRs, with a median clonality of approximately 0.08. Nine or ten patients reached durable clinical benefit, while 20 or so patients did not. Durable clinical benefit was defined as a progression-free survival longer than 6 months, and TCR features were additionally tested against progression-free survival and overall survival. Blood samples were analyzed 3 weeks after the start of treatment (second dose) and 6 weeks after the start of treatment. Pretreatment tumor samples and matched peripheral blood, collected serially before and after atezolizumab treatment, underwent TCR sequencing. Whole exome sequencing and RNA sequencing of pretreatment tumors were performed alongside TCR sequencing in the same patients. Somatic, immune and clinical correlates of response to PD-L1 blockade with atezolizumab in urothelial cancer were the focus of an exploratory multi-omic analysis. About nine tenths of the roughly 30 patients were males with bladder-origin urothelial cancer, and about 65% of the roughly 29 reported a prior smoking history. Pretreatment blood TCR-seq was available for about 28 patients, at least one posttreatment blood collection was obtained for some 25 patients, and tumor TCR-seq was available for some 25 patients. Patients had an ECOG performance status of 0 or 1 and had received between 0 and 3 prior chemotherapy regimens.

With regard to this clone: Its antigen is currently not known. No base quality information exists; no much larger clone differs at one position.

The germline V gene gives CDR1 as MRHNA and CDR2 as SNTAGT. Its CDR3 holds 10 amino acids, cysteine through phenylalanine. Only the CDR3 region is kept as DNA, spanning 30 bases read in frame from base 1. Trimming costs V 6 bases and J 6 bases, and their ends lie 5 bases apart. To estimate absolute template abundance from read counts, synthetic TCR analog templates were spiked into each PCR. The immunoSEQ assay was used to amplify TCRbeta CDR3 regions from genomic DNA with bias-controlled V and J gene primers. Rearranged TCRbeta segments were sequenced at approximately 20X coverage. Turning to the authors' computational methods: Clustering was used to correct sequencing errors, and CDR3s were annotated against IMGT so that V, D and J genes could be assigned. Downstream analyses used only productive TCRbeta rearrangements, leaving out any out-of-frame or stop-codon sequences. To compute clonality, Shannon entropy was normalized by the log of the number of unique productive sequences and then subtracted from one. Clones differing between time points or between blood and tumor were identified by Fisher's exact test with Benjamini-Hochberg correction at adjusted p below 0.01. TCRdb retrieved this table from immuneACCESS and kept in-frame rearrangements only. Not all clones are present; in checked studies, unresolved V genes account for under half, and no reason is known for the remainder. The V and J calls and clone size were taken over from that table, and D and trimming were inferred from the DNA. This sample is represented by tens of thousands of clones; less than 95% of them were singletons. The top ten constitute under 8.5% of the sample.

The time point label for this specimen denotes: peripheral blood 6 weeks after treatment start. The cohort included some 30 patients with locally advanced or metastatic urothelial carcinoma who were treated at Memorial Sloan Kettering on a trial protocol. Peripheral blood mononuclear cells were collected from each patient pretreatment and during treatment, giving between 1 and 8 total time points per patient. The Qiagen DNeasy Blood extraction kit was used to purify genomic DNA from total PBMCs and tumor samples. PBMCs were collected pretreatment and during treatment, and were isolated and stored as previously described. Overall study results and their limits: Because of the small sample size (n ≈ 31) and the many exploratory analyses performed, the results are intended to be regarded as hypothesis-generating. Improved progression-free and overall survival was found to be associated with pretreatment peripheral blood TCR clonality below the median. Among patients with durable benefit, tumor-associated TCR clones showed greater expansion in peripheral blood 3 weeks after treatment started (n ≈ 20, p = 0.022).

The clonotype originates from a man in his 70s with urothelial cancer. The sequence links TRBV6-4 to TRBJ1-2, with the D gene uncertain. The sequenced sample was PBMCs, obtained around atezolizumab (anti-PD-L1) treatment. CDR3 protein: CASSTDGYTF. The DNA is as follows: TGTGCCAGCAGCACAGATGGCTACACCTTC.